What follows are 3 T cell receptor beta chains derived from one specimen sequenced in a study of T cell responses to AZD1222 COVID-19 vaccine. Generated by immunoSEQ multiplex PCR, the TCRdb table keeps only in-frame clones and is missing some. The table lists some 180,000 clones, around 92% of them singletons. Sequenced material: peripheral blood, taken on day 0 of AZD1222 vaccination. These receptors were collected from an adult in good health.

The genes are TRBV9 and TRBJ2-7, with 7 bases that match TRBD1. This CDR3 has 15 amino acids. From germline, CDR1 is SGDLS and CDR2 YYNGEE. V lost 4 bases and J lost 0; bases outside the gene matches: 7. Here the CDR3 DNA reads TGTGCCAGCAGCACAGGGGCTGGCAGCTCCTACGAGCAGTACTTC. Translating gives CASSTGAGSSYEQYF.

The chain joins TRBV27 to TRBJ1-2; TRBD1 agrees at 9 bases. In germline, CDR1 is MNHEY, CDR2 SMNVEV (reference sequence). CDR3 length: 15 amino acids. The ends lost 5 bases at V and 3 bases at J; junction bases unmatched: 7. In DNA, the CDR3 is TGTGCCAGCAGTCGACAGGGGGGGTTGGACTATGGCTACACCTTC. This translates into CASSRQGGLDYGYTF.

The chain carries TRBV7-9 and TRBJ2-1; 9 nucleotides agree with TRBD2. Unmatched junction bases numbered 17, after V lost 4 bases and J lost 7 bases. The V gene's germline CDR1 is SEHNR and CDR2 FQNEAQ (reference sequence). The CDR3 is 18 residues long. CDR3 protein: CASSSLSWRGGQRNEQFF. In DNA form, the CDR3 reads TGTGCCAGCAGCTCCTTATCGTGGCGGGGGGGCCAACGGAATGAGCAGTTCTTC. The full variable domain, with the rest looked up from reference TRBV7-9 and TRBJ2-1, is DTGVSQNPRHKITKRGQNVTFRCDPISEHNRLYWYRQTLGQGPEFLTYFQNEAQLEKSRLLSDRFSAERPKGSFSTLEIQRTEQGDSAMYLCASSSLSWRGGQRNEQFFGPGTRLTVL.